This T cell receptor beta chain was retrieved from a study of blood T cell repertoires in COVID-19. Residents of about two dozen US areas, aged roughly 18 to 89 years, made up the participants. Assignment of participants to cohorts was predicated upon participant-reported clinical history. Recovered participants had two consecutive negative NP/OP PCR tests, healthcare professional clearance, or symptom resolution. The CDR3 loop spans 17 amino acids. V was pared by 5 bases and J by 1 base, with 6 bases of the junction left unmatched. Per germline, CDR1 SGHTA and CDR2 FQGNSA. Libraries were prepared by immunoSEQ multiplex PCR; TCRdb keeps only in-frame clonotypes and omits some of them. The sample shows hundreds of thousands of clones, 80% to 90% of them seen only once.

The V and J genes are TRBV7-2 and TRBJ2-3; 13 bases match TRBD2. The sample comprised PBMCs or T cells enriched from blood (not recorded which). This TCR came from a young man who had recovered from COVID-19. CDR3 sequence (DNA): TGTGCCAGCAGCACCCAAGGGACTAGCGGGGGCACAGATACGCAGTATTTT. Translated: CASSTQGTSGGTDTQYF.